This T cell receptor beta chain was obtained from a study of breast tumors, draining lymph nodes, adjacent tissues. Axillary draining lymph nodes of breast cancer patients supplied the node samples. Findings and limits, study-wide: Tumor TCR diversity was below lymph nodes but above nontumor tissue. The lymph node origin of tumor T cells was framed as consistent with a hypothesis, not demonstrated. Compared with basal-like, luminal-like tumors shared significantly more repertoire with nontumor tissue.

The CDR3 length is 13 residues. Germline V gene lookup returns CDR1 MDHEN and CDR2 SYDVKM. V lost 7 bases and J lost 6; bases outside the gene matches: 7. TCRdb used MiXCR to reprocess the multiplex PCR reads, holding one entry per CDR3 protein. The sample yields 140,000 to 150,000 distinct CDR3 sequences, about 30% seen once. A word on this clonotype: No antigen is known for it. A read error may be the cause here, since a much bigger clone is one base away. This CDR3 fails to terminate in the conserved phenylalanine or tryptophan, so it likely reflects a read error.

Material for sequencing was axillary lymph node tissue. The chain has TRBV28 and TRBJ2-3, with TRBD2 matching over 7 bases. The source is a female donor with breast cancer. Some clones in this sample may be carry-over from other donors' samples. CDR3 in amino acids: CASNPGGFDTQYL. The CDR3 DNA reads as TGTGCCAGCAATCCGGGGGGTTTCGATACGCAGTATCTT.